This TCR beta chain was sequenced during a study of blood T cell repertoires in COVID-19. Study overall: Whether acute or convalescent, the COVID-19 samples came from the United States, Italy and Spain. PBMCs, B-cell-depleted T cells, or T cells were the source of the cDNA or gDNA that made up the material.

Trimming took 7 bases from V and 8 from J, leaving 15 bases between them. The CDR3 is made up of 14 amino acids. In germline, CDR1 is LGHNT, CDR2 FRNRAP. Assay used: immunoSEQ multiplex PCR; TCRdb lists only in-frame clones, some missing. Among more than 300,000 clones listed, approximately 90% were seen once. Participants, about 18 to 100 years old, spanned under 25 US areas. Sequencing used PBMCs or T cells enriched from blood (not recorded which). This receptor was obtained from a woman aged 25 to 39 who had been exposed to COVID-19. The chain links TRBV12-5 to TRBJ1-6; D gene unclear. CDR3: CASASPGIYSPLHF. CDR3 sequence (DNA): TGTGCTAGTGCCTCTCCGGGGATTTATTCACCCCTCCACTTT.